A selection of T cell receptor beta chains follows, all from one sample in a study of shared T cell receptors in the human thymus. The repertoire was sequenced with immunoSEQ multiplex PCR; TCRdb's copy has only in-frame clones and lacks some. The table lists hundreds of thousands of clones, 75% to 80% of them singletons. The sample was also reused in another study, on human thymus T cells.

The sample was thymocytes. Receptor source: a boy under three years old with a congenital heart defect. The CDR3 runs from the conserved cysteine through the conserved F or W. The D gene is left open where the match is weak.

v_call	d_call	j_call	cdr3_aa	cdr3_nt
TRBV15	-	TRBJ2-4	CATREDRPPAKNIQYF	TGTGCCACCAGGGAGGACAGACCCCCAGCCAAAAACATTCAGTACTTC
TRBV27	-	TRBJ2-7	CASSSISEDSYEQYF	TGTGCCAGCAGTTCAATTAGCGAGGACTCCTACGAGCAGTACTTC
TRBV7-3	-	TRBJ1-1	CASSSLGGHTEAFF	TGTGCCAGCAGCTCCCTGGGGGGGCACACTGAAGCTTTCTTT
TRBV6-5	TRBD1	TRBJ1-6	CASSYRGQGDGSPLHF	TGTGCCAGCAGTTACCGAGGACAGGGGGATGGATCACCCCTCCACTTT
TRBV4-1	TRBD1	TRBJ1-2	CASSRAKGGLSNYGYTF	TGCGCCAGCAGCCGCGCCAAAGGGGGCCTATCTAACTATGGCTACACCTTC
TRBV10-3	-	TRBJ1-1	CAIGGERGTLNTEAFF	TGTGCCATCGGGGGGGAGAGGGGTACTCTGAACACTGAAGCTTTCTTT
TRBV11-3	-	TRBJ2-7	CASSFGLADSYEQYF	TGTGCCAGCAGCTTTGGCCTAGCGGACAGCTACGAGCAGTACTTC
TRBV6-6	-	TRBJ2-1	CATQTRAHNEQFF	TGTGCCACCCAGACCAGGGCCCACAATGAGCAGTTCTTC
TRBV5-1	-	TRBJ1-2	CASSAEGMGYTF	TGCGCCAGCAGCGCGGAAGGCATGGGCTACACCTTC
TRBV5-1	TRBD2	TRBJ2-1	CASSSRLAGGGNEQFF	TGCGCCAGCAGTTCGAGACTAGCGGGGGGGGGAAATGAGCAGTTCTTC
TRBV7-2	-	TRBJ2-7	CASSSGPPGPRYEQYF	TGTGCCAGCAGCTCTGGTCCCCCGGGTCCGAGGTACGAGCAGTACTTC
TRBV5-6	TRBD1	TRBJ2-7	CASSLGYRGYEQYF	TGTGCCAGCAGCTTGGGCTACAGGGGCTACGAGCAGTACTTC
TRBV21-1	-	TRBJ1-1	CASRKVRDTNTEAFF	TGTGCCAGCAGAAAAGTGAGGGACACGAACACTGAAGCTTTCTTT